The clone carrying this T cell receptor (beta chain) was counted once. The data stem from a study of blood T cell repertoires in COVID-19. Germline CDR1 MNHNY, CDR2 SVGAGI (reference sequence). This CDR3 region has 14 residues. The ends lost 5 bases at V and 1 base at J; junction bases unmatched: 3. How the authors handled the data: Reference gene primer amplification gave estimated nucleated cell counts. TCRdb keeps only in-frame clones here, not all; method: immunoSEQ multiplex PCR. Clone size and V and J calls were adopted from that table, with D and trimming inferred from the DNA. This table holds about 320,000 clones, around nine tenths found once. Two consecutive negative NP/OP PCR tests, clearance, or resolved symptoms defined Cohort 3 recovery.

The sequence came from a man aged 55 to 70 who had recovered from COVID-19. The chain carries TRBV6-6 and TRBJ2-7; 9 nucleotides agree with TRBD2. Material: PBMCs or T cells enriched from blood (not recorded which). CDR3 coding DNA: TGTGCCAGCAGTGGGACTAGCACATCCTACGAGCAGTACTTC. Translating it yields CASSGTSTSYEQYF.